This is a list of T cell receptor beta chains from one sample in a study of blood T cell repertoires in COVID-19. This table comes from immunoSEQ multiplex PCR, and its TCRdb copy is limited to in-frame clones, with some not included. The repertoire has 85,000 to 95,000 clones, 86% of them found once; the top ten carry 25%. The sample consisted of peripheral blood. Receptors originate from a human donor in a cohort sampled during active COVID-19. Each CDR3 is given with its conserved first and last residue. A D gene is named only where the DNA matches it firmly. Size values are once, few and many counts, or a class for expanded clones, and some rows have none.

clone_size	d_call	v_call	j_call	cdr3_nt	cdr3_aa
many	TRBD2	TRBV7-2	TRBJ2-7	TGTGCCAGCAGCGACACCGGGACTAGTGGCTACGAGCAGTACTTC	CASSDTGTSGYEQYF
NA	TRBD2	TRBV9	TRBJ2-2	TGTGCCAGCAGCTCCCTTGCGGGGGTGAACACCGGGGAGCTGTTTTTT	CASSSLAGVNTGELFF
once	TRBD1	TRBV19	TRBJ2-2	TGTGCCAGTAGTATCGACAGGGGGCTGTTTTTT	CASSIDRGLFF
NA	NA	TRBV14	TRBJ1-5	TGTGCCAGCAGCTACAGGGTTAGCAATCAGCCCCAGCATTTT	CASSYRVSNQPQHF
NA	NA	TRBV7-9	TRBJ2-3	TGTGCCAGCAGTCCCCTCCTCTCTAGCACAGATACGCAGTATTTT	CASSPLLSSTDTQYF
NA	TRBD1	TRBV7-6	TRBJ1-2	TGTGCCAGCAGCTTAACAGGGGACCTCGACTATGGCTACACCTTC	CASSLTGDLDYGYTF
NA	NA	TRBV7-2	TRBJ1-1	TGTGCCAGCTTTCCGAGGGAGCCGAACACTGAAGCTTTCTTT	CASFPREPNTEAFF
NA	NA	TRBV5-4	TRBJ2-3	TGTGCCAGCAGCTTGGCCCTTGGTAGCATTGCAGATACGCAGTATTTT	CASSLALGSIADTQYF
few	NA	TRBV24-1	TRBJ2-1	TGTGCCACCAGTGATAGGCGGGGGCCAGGCAATGAGCAGTTCTTC	CATSDRRGPGNEQFF
NA	NA	TRBV5-1	TRBJ2-5	TGCGCCAGCAGCTTGTTGATGGCGGGAGAGACCCAGTACTTC	CASSLLMAGETQYF
NA	TRBD1	TRBV7-2	TRBJ1-1	TGTGCCAGCAGCTGGGGACAGGAAGCTTTCTTT	CASSWGQEAFF
NA	NA	TRBV7-2	TRBJ2-3	TGTGCCAGCAGCTTGGAGGGGCGGTTCGTGGATACGCAGTATTTT	CASSLEGRFVDTQYF
NA	TRBD1	TRBV4-3	TRBJ1-1	TGCGCCAGCAGCCCCTACAGGGGCAATGAAGCTTTCTTT	CASSPYRGNEAFF
NA	TRBD1	TRBV18	TRBJ1-6	TGTGCCAGCTCACCGACCGGGACAGGGGGCTTTGTCAATTCACCCCTCCACTTT	CASSPTGTGGFVNSPLHF
NA	NA	TRBV6-6	TRBJ1-2	TGTGCCAGCGAAAACTACGCCTATGGCTACACCTTC	CASENYAYGYTF
NA	NA	TRBV2	TRBJ1-6	TGTGCCAGCAGCGGAAGTATTTTGCTGTACGGGGATAATTCACCCCTCCACTTT	CASSGSILLYGDNSPLHF
few	TRBD2	TRBV2	TRBJ2-1	TGTGCCAGCAGTGAATTATGGGAAGCGGGAGGGGAAAATGAGCAGTTCTTC	CASSELWEAGGENEQFF
few	TRBD1	TRBV7-2	TRBJ1-6	TGTGCCAGCAGCGCAAGACAGGGTTCAAATTCACCCCTCCACTTT	CASSARQGSNSPLHF